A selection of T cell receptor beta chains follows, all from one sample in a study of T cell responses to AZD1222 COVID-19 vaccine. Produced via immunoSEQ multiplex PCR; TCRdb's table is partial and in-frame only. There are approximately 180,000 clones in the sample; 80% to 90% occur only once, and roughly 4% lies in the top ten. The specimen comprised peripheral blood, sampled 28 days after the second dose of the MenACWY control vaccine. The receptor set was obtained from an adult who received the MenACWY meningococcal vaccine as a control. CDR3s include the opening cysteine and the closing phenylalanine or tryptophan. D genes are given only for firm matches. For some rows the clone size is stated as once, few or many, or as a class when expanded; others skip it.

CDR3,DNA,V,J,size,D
CASSPSRGRYEQYF,TGTGCCAGCAGTCCTTCGAGGGGGCGCTACGAGCAGTACTTC,TRBV28,TRBJ2-7,NA,TRBD1
CAWSVEGTDGRAQYF,TGTGCCTGGAGTGTAGAGGGGACAGACGGAAGAGCCCAGTACTTC,TRBV30,TRBJ2-5,NA,TRBD1
CASSSILAQGMRYGYTF,TGTGCCAGCAGTTCGATCCTCGCGCAGGGGATGCGCTATGGCTACACCTTC,TRBV28,TRBJ1-2,few,NA
CASSLHLNTEAFF,TGTGCCAGCAGCTTACACTTGAACACTGAAGCTTTCTTT,TRBV7-9,TRBJ1-1,NA,NA
CASSLSGVNEQFF,TGTGCCAGCAGCTTATCAGGGGTCAATGAGCAGTTCTTC,TRBV11-3,TRBJ2-1,few,NA
CATSENPGTGSSYNEQFF,TGTGCCACCAGTGAAAATCCCGGGACAGGGAGCTCCTACAATGAGCAGTTCTTC,TRBV24-1,TRBJ2-1,NA,TRBD1
CASSFLAPRGDTQYF,TGTGCCAGCAGCTTTCTAGCCCCTAGGGGAGATACGCAGTATTTT,TRBV11-2,TRBJ2-3,NA,NA
CSVHRGMNTEAFF,TGCAGCGTTCACAGGGGGATGAACACTGAAGCTTTCTTT,TRBV29-1,TRBJ1-1,few,TRBD1
CASGPTGSNEKLFF,TGTGCCAGCGGCCCGACAGGGAGTAATGAAAAACTGTTTTTT,TRBV5-4,TRBJ1-4,NA,TRBD1
CASWDFIRSEQYF,TGTGCCAGCTGGGACTTTATAAGATCCGAGCAGTACTTC,TRBV6-5,TRBJ2-7,NA,NA
CASSRDRLTNTGELFF,TGCGCCAGCAGCCGGGACAGACTAACGAACACCGGGGAGCTGTTTTTT,TRBV4-3,TRBJ2-2,NA,TRBD1
CASKVSGGAPNYEQYF,TGTGCCAGTAAGGTGAGCGGAGGGGCCCCAAACTACGAGCAGTACTTC,TRBV19,TRBJ2-7,NA,NA
CASSYSGGLDQPQHF,TGTGCCAGCAGTTACTCTGGGGGGCTGGATCAGCCCCAGCATTTT,TRBV6-6,TRBJ1-5,NA,NA
CASSLAPTGLAPSTDTQYF,TGTGCCAGCAGCTTAGCCCCAACAGGGTTAGCGCCTAGCACAGATACGCAGTATTTT,TRBV7-2,TRBJ2-3,NA,NA
CASSGQNSYEQYF,TGTGCCAGCAGTGGGCAGAACTCCTACGAGCAGTACTTC,TRBV2,TRBJ2-7,NA,NA
CASSIDLRPGRGTNEKLFF,TGTGCCAGTAGTATAGATCTCCGGCCAGGGAGAGGGACTAATGAAAAACTGTTTTTT,TRBV19,TRBJ1-4,NA,NA
CASRPTGSNIQYF,TGTGCCAGCAGGCCAACGGGATCAAACATTCAGTACTTC,TRBV5-8,TRBJ2-4,NA,NA
CSASDRGYTF,TGCAGTGCGTCGGACAGAGGCTACACCTTC,TRBV20-1,TRBJ1-2,NA,NA
CTSSPVAGTGIMAGELFF,TGCACCAGCAGCCCAGTCGCGGGGACAGGGATAATGGCCGGGGAGCTGTTTTTT,TRBV1,TRBJ2-2,once,NA
CASSLAQRETQYF,TGTGCCAGCAGCTTAGCGCAGAGGGAGACCCAGTACTTC,TRBV7-2,TRBJ2-5,once,NA
CASSSGQGVAEAFF,TGTGCCAGCAGTTCGGGACAGGGAGTAGCTGAAGCTTTCTTT,TRBV6-5,TRBJ1-1,NA,TRBD1
CASRGTDYEQYF,TGTGCCAGCAGGGGGACAGACTACGAGCAGTACTTC,TRBV7-9,TRBJ2-7,NA,TRBD1
CASSEIGGGPPYNEQFF,TGTGCCAGCAGTGAAATCGGAGGTGGTCCCCCCTACAATGAGCAGTTCTTC,TRBV2,TRBJ2-1,NA,NA
CASRGTNTEAFF,TGCGCCAGCAGGGGAACTAACACTGAAGCTTTCTTT,TRBV5-1,TRBJ1-1,NA,NA
CASSSDTGRGKLFF,TGTGCCAGCAGTTCGGACACGGGGAGAGGGAAACTGTTTTTT,TRBV28,TRBJ1-4,NA,NA
CASSQTGKTEAFF,TGTGCCAGCAGCCAAACAGGGAAGACTGAAGCTTTCTTT,TRBV12-3/TRBV12-4,TRBJ1-1,NA,NA
CASSPGTADEYF,TGTGCCAGCTCACCCGGGACCGCTGATGAATATTTT,TRBV18,TRBJ1-3,once,NA
CSARTAPGGNTIYF,TGCAGCGCTAGGACGGCCCCCGGGGGAAACACCATATATTTT,TRBV29-1,TRBJ1-3,NA,NA
CASSPTTGTQETQYF,TGTGCCAGCTCACCGACGACAGGGACTCAAGAGACCCAGTACTTC,TRBV18,TRBJ2-5,few,NA
CASSLSPLNSYEQYF,TGTGCCAGCAGCTTATCCCCTTTAAACTCCTACGAGCAGTACTTC,TRBV7-3,TRBJ2-7,NA,NA
CASSVSEGTEAFF,TGTGCCAGCAGTGTTAGTGAGGGGACTGAAGCTTTCTTT,TRBV2,TRBJ1-1,NA,NA
CASSQRWNPALYGYTF,TGTGCCAGCAGCCAGAGGTGGAACCCAGCACTCTATGGCTACACCTTC,TRBV14,TRBJ1-2,NA,NA
CASSIFGLDTEAFF,TGTGCCAGTAGTATCTTCGGGTTGGACACTGAAGCTTTCTTT,TRBV19,TRBJ1-1,NA,NA
CASSSHVPSGREDNEQFF,TGTGCCAGCAGCTCCCATGTCCCGAGCGGACGGGAGGACAATGAGCAGTTCTTC,TRBV7-9,TRBJ2-1,NA,TRBD2
CASSPGGRDFGGYTF,TGTGCCAGCAGCCCAGGGGGGCGTGATTTCGGCGGCTACACCTTC,TRBV7-8,TRBJ1-2,NA,TRBD1
CASSPSANYGYTF,TGTGCCAGCAGTCCTTCAGCTAACTATGGCTACACCTTC,TRBV25-1,TRBJ1-2,NA,NA
CASSLGLVTFF,TGTGCCAGCAGTTTAGGCTTGGTAACTTTCTTT,TRBV28,TRBJ1-1,NA,NA
CASSFTGWPFREQFF,TGTGCCAGCAGTTTTACAGGGTGGCCTTTTCGGGAGCAGTTCTTC,TRBV27,TRBJ2-1,NA,NA
CASSPGQGGPEEQYF,TGTGCCAGCAGCCCCGGACAGGGGGGTCCGGAAGAGCAGTACTTC,TRBV5-4,TRBJ2-7,NA,TRBD1
CASSLRGQAYEQYF,TGTGCCAGCAGTTTAAGGGGCCAGGCCTACGAGCAGTACTTC,TRBV6-5,TRBJ2-7,NA,NA
CAWSGRQGETQYF,TGTGCCTGGAGTGGGAGACAGGGGGAGACCCAGTACTTC,TRBV30,TRBJ2-5,once,TRBD1